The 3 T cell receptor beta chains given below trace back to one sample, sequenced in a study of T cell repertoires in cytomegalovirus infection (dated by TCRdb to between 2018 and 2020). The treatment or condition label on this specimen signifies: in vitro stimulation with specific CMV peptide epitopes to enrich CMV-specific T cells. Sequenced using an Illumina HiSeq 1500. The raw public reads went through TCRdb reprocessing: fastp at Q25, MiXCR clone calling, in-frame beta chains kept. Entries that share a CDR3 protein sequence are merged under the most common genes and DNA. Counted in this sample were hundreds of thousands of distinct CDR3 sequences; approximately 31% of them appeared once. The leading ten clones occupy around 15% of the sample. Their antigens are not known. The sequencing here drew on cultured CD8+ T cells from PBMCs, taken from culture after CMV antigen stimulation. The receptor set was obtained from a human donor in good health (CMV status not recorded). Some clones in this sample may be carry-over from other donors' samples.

CDR3 loop: CASRDPRTGGLDTQYF. DNA for the CDR3: TGTGCCAGCAGAGACCCCCGGACAGGGGGCCTAGATACGCAGTATTTT. This rearrangement joins TRBV28 to TRBJ2-3; 11 bases line up with TRBD1. This CDR3 has 16 residues. V shed 6 bases, J shed 5 bases, and the junction held 10 bases outside the gene matches. Germline CDR1 reads MDHEN; CDR2 reads SYDVKM.

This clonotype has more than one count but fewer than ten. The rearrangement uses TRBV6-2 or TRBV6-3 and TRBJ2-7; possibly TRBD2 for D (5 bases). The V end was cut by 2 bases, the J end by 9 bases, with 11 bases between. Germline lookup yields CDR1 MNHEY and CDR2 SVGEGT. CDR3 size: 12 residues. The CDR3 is CASSYEGRWQYV. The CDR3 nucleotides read TGTGCCAGCAGTTACGAGGGTCGATGGCAGTACGTC.

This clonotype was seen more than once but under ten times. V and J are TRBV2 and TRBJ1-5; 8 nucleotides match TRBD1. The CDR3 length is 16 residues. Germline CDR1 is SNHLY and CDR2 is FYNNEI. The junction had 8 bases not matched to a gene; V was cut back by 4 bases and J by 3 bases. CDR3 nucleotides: TGTGCCAGCAGTGTGGGGGGACAGGCCCCCAATCAGCCCCAGCATTTT. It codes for CASSVGGQAPNQPQHF.